This T cell receptor (beta chain) appears in the sequencing data of a study of blood T cell repertoires in COVID-19. Patients in Seattle were enrolled during active infection, then followed longitudinally. Germline V gene lookup returns CDR1 SGDLS and CDR2 YYNGEE. The length of the CDR3 is 14 residues. V lost 0 bases, J lost 5 bases, and 10 bases lay in between. In the authors' workflow: Using reference gene primer amplification, nucleated cell counts were estimated. TCRdb's copy holds only in-frame clones and misses some; the assay was immunoSEQ multiplex PCR. The DNA gave D and trimming, while V, J and clone size come from that table. The sample records 350,000 to 400,000 clones, around 90% being singletons.

The sequence came from a woman aged 25 to 39 with COVID-19, enrolled during active disease. This chain links TRBV9 with TRBJ2-3, with D possibly matching TRBD2 (6 bases). The sample comprised peripheral blood. For the CDR3, the DNA is TGTGCCAGCAGCGTAGGTGGGGGGATAGATACGCAGTATTTT. As protein: CASSVGGGIDTQYF.